Each of the 23 T cell receptor beta chains below was sequenced from the same sample in a study of vaccination and CD4 T cells after COVID-19. Sample treatment: approximately nine-day PBMC culture with coronavirus spike peptide pools or control peptides (ViraFEST assay). Sequencing of cultured CD4+ T cell DNA used the Oncomine TCR Beta short-read assay. TCRdb reprocessed the PCR reads with MiXCR, giving one entry per CDR3 protein. The sample carries 3,000 to 3,500 distinct CDR3 sequences, approximately 40% recorded once. Their antigen targets remain unknown. Sequences were obtained from CD4+ T cells from blood, cultured in vitro. Every receptor here comes from a human donor who had recovered from COVID-19.

The chain links TRBV30 to TRBJ2-5; the D gene is possibly TRBD2 (6 bases). V was pared by 4 bases and J by 5 bases, with 11 bases between. This CDR3 spans 12 amino acids. Looked up from germline, CDR1 is GTSNPN and CDR2 is SVGIG (reference sequence). The CDR3 coding sequence is TGTGCCTGGAAGGCAGGAGGGGAGACCCAGTACTTC. Translating it yields CAWKAGGETQYF. Together with reference TRBV30 and TRBJ2-5, the CDR3 gives the full variable domain: SQTIHQWPATLVQPVGSPLSLECTVEGTSNPNLYWYRQAAGRGLQLLFYSVGIGQISSEVPQNLSASRPQDRQFILSSKKLLLSDSGFYLCAWKAGGETQYFGPGTRLLVL.

The chain uses TRBV9 and TRBJ1-2; D is perhaps TRBD1 (6 bases). The germline CDR1 and CDR2 sequences are SGDLS and YYNGEE. The CDR3 is 11 amino acids. Trimming took 4 bases from V and 7 from J, leaving 8 bases between them. The CDR3 sequence: CASSTGFGYTF. CDR3 sequence (DNA): TGTGCCAGCAGCACAGGGTTTGGCTACACCTTC.

A remark on this clonotype: The junction shows a germline mismatch at one end, possibly a read error. The rearrangement links TRBV12-3 or TRBV12-4 to TRBJ1-2; 7 nucleotides match TRBD1. The CDR3 spans 14 residues. Here the CDR3 DNA reads TGTGCCAGCAGGGGAGGGGGCTACCGCTATAGCTACACCTTC. Translation gives CASRGGGYRYSYTF.

The genes are TRBV19 and TRBJ2-5, with a possible D match to TRBD1 (5 bases). Trimming removed 1 base at V and 5 bases at J, with 8 bases between. The CDR3 is 13 residues long. CDR1 is LNHDA and CDR2 is SQIVND in the germline V gene (reference sequence). The CDR3 DNA is TGTGCCAGTAGTATAGCAGGGCTGGAGACCCAGTACTTC. As protein: CASSIAGLETQYF.

This chain links TRBV6-1 with TRBJ1-1; 12 positions match TRBD1. Germline V gene data show CDR1 as MNHNS and CDR2 as SASEGT. V was clipped by 6 bases and J by 4 bases; unmatched bases: 3. The CDR3 sequence is 14 residues long. CDR3 DNA sequence: TGTGCCAGCAGGGGGACAGGGGGCGGCACTGAAGCTTTCTTT. It encodes CASRGTGGGTEAFF.

The chain is built from TRBV5-1 and TRBJ1-2; no clear D gene. CDR3 length: 13 residues. The germline V and J ends were trimmed by 5 bases and 4 bases, with 12 bases remaining between them. CDR1 and CDR2 (germline): SGHRS, YFSETQ. CDR3 sequence: CASSSDGIYGYTF. In nucleotides, the CDR3 is TGCGCCAGCAGTTCGGACGGGATCTATGGCTACACCTTC.

The J gene is TRBJ2-3, the V gene TRBV5-1; the D gene is possibly TRBD2 (5 bases). Germline values: CDR1 SGHRS, CDR2 YFSETQ. The CDR3 is 14 amino acids. Between the trimmed V and J ends, which lost 7 bases and 6 bases, there was a span of 18 bases. CDR3 amino acids: CASLALPEKDTQYF. The CDR3, as DNA: TGCGCCAGCCTAGCCCTTCCGGAAAAGGATACGCAGTATTTT.

V and J are TRBV10-3 and TRBJ2-4, with D possibly matching TRBD1 (6 bases). This CDR3 region has 16 residues. Germline-derived CDR1 and CDR2 are ENHRY and SYGVKD. Trimming removed 0 bases from V and 4 bases from J, with 13 bases in between. The CDR3 spells CAISESSRTVKNIQYF. In DNA form, the CDR3 reads TGTGCCATCAGTGAGTCCTCTCGGACAGTAAAAAACATTCAGTACTTC.

The chain has TRBV6-5 and TRBJ2-3; weak D call: TRBD1 (5 bases). The germline V gene encodes CDR1 MNHEY and CDR2 SVGAGI. The CDR3 contains 15 residues. Trimming took 0 bases from V and 2 from J, leaving 9 bases between them. The DNA of the CDR3 is TGTGCCAGCAGTTACTCGGGGCAGGTCACAGATACGCAGTATTTT. This encodes CASSYSGQVTDTQYF.

The CDR3 bases are TGTGCCAGCAGCTTGGGACCGGGCCACGGAAACACCATATATTTT. It is translated as CASSLGPGHGNTIYF. The rearrangement uses TRBV5-6 and TRBJ1-3, with D unresolved. The V end was cut by 0 bases, the J end by 4 bases, with 11 bases between. The CDR3 sequence is 15 residues long. Germline V gene data show CDR1 as SGHDT and CDR2 as YYEEEE.

By sample share, this clonotype is medium-sized. This chain links TRBV6-1 with TRBJ1-1, with a weak D call TRBD1 (5 bases). V lost 6 bases and J 3 bases, leaving 14 bases between the germline ends. Germline V CDR1 and CDR2: MNHNS, SASEGT. This CDR3 is 14 amino acids long. The CDR3 loop reads CASSSRQSDTEAFF. The CDR3 DNA follows: TGTGCCAGCAGCTCACGACAGTCTGACACTGAAGCTTTCTTT.

By share, this clonotype ranks as large (0.1 to 1%). J is TRBJ1-2 and V is TRBV2; D gene uncertain. Trimming pared 6 bases from V and 0 bases from J, leaving 8 bases between. The CDR3 totals 13 residues. Germline CDR1 reads SNHLY; CDR2 reads FYNNEI. This chain's CDR3 is CASRDGANYGYTF. The CDR3, as DNA: TGTGCCAGCAGGGACGGAGCTAACTATGGCTACACCTTC.

This clonotype is a singleton in its sample. The chain combines TRBV19 with TRBJ1-6, with D possibly being TRBD1 (6 bases). CDR1 is LNHDA and CDR2 is SQIVND in the germline V gene (reference sequence). The V and J ends lost 2 bases and 4 bases respectively, with 15 bases between them. The CDR3 has 17 residues. The CDR3 DNA is TGTGCCAGTAGTATAAGTCAGGGGACAACTTATAATTCACCCCTCCACTTT. As protein: CASSISQGTTYNSPLHF.

This clonotype has only a few counts. The J gene is TRBJ1-4, the V gene TRBV6-1, with 11 bases aligning to TRBD1. Germline V gene lookup returns CDR1 MNHNS and CDR2 SASEGT. This CDR3 comprises 16 residues. With 2 bases clipped from V and 7 bases from J, the junction kept 6 bases outside the gene matches. This chain's CDR3 is CASSERPGQGGEKLFF. Written as DNA, the CDR3 is TGTGCCAGCAGTGAACGACCGGGACAGGGGGGTGAAAAACTGTTTTTT.

V gene TRBV2 combines with J gene TRBJ2-3; D could derive from TRBD1 or TRBD2 (5 bases each). CDR1 SNHLY and CDR2 FYNNEI come from the germline V gene. V lost 8 bases and J lost 2, with 17 bases in between. The CDR3 runs 15 residues. The CDR3: CASSPWGSHTDTQYF. Here the CDR3 DNA reads TGTGCCAGCTCCCCCTGGGGGTCCCACACAGATACGCAGTATTTT.

This sequence joins TRBV6-1 and TRBJ1-5; 7 nucleotides match TRBD1. The CDR3 covers 14 residues. CDR1 and CDR2 from the germline V gene are MNHNS and SASEGT. The J segment lost 7 bases and the V segment lost 6 bases, leaving 9 bases of the junction unmatched. This chain's CDR3 is CASSRGAGGQPQHF. As DNA, the CDR3 is TGTGCCAGCAGCCGCGGGGCAGGGGGACAGCCCCAGCATTTT.

This clonotype showed up just a few times. The CDR3 DNA sequence: TGCAGTGCTATCCCGGGACAGATTCAAGAGACCCAGTACTTC. Translation gives CSAIPGQIQETQYF. The chain couples TRBV20-1 to TRBJ2-5, with 7 positions matching TRBD1. CDR1 is DFQATT, CDR2 SNEGSKA, per germline (reference sequence). The CDR3 consists of 14 residues. Germline trimming cut 4 bases from V and 2 bases from J; bases unmatched to any gene: 7.

A few counts support this clonotype. V and J are TRBV6-1 and TRBJ1-2; weak D call: TRBD1 (6 bases). The CDR3 covers 13 residues. Trimming shortened V by 5 bases and J by 5 bases, and 12 bases separated the two germline ends. Germline values: CDR1 MNHNS, CDR2 SASEGT. The CDR3: CASSRGQIYGYTF. The CDR3 DNA sequence: TGTGCCAGCAGTCGCGGACAGATATATGGCTACACCTTC.

This clonotype was recorded only once. The chain couples TRBV25-1 to TRBJ2-1, with D tentatively TRBD1 or TRBD2 (5 bases each). Germline V CDR1 and CDR2: MGHDK, SYGVNS. V lost 4 bases, J lost 4 bases, and 14 bases lay in between. CDR3 length: 15 amino acids. The CDR3 sequence: CASSGYGTEYNEQFF. The CDR3 bases are TGTGCCAGCAGTGGGTACGGGACGGAATACAATGAGCAGTTCTTC.

Judged by abundance, this clonotype is large. The chain uses TRBV11-2 and TRBJ1-2, with D unclear. The germline gives CDR1 SGHAT, CDR2 FQNNGV. V lost 1 base and J 3 bases, leaving 6 bases between the germline ends. This CDR3 has 13 amino acids. The CDR3 reads CASSLGVDYGYTF. CDR3 nucleotides: TGTGCCAGCAGCTTAGGGGTAGACTATGGCTACACCTTC.

This chain joins TRBV7-9 and TRBJ2-7; no firm D call. This CDR3 spans 14 amino acids. V lost 0 bases and J 2 bases, leaving 8 bases between the germline ends. Germline-derived CDR1 and CDR2 are SEHNR and FQNEAQ (reference sequence). CDR3 in amino acids: CASSLAGRAYEQYF. Here the CDR3 DNA reads TGTGCCAGCAGCTTAGCGGGAAGGGCCTACGAGCAGTACTTC. The whole variable domain, remainder taken from reference TRBV7-9 and TRBJ2-7, is DTGVSQNPRHKITKRGQNVTFRCDPISEHNRLYWYRQTLGQGPEFLTYFQNEAQLEKSRLLSDRFSAERPKGSFSTLEIQRTEQGDSAMYLCASSLAGRAYEQYFGPGTRLTVT.

V and J are TRBV5-1 and TRBJ2-3; TRBD1 matches 9 bases. The V gene's germline CDR1 is SGHRS and CDR2 YFSETQ. The CDR3 has 15 amino acids. V shed 0 bases and J 6 bases; nucleotides not matched to a gene: 5. The CDR3, as DNA: TGCGCCAGCAGCTTGGGGGACAGGGCGCGGGATACGCAGTATTTT. Translation: CASSLGDRARDTQYF.

V is TRBV10-1 and J is TRBJ1-1; D is ambiguous. Trimming took off 2 bases at V and 6 bases at J, with 10 bases between the two ends. Germline V lookup: CDR1 WNHNN, CDR2 SYGVQD (reference sequence). The CDR3 loop spans 13 amino acids. CDR3 residues: CASSERVTAEAFF. The CDR3 DNA sequence: TGCGCCAGCAGTGAGCGGGTTACCGCTGAAGCTTTCTTT.